These T cell receptor beta chains were read from a single sample in a study of Graves' ophthalmopathy and Graves' hyperthyroidism. TCRdb re-called the multiplex PCR reads with MiXCR, one entry per CDR3 protein. The sample carries around 400,000 distinct CDR3 sequences, 15% to 20% recorded once. Sequences were obtained from peripheral blood. The source is a woman between 18 and 29 years old with Graves' ophthalmopathy. CDR3s include the opening cysteine and the closing phenylalanine or tryptophan. D genes are given only for firm matches. Size tells how often a clone was seen (once, few, many) or the class of an expanded clone, and some rows leave it out.

V: TRBV28; D: -; J: TRBJ2-7; size: many; DNA: TGTGCCAGCAGTTCTCTCAGGGCGCTCCGGCAGTACTTC; CDR3: CASSSLRALRQYF
V: TRBV6-2/TRBV6-3; D: -; J: TRBJ1-1; size: many; DNA: TGTGCCAGCAGTTACGGTGGGTCAGGGGTTACTGAAGCTTTCTTT; CDR3: CASSYGGSGVTEAFF
V: TRBV4-2; D: -; J: TRBJ1-1; size: many; DNA: TGTGCCAGCAGCCAAAGACAGGATGGTGAAGCTTTCTTT; CDR3: CASSQRQDGEAFF
V: TRBV15; D: -; J: TRBJ1-5; size: many; DNA: TGTGCCACCAGCAGAGACCAAAGCCAGCCCCAGCATTTT; CDR3: CATSRDQSQPQHF
V: TRBV6-5; D: TRBD2; J: TRBJ2-7; size: many; DNA: TGTGCCAGCAGTTTCTCTAGCGGGTACTACGAGCAGTACTTC; CDR3: CASSFSSGYYEQYF
V: TRBV20-1; D: -; J: TRBJ1-6; size: -; DNA: TGCAGTGCCCCCAGGGGCAATAATTCACCCCTCCACTTT; CDR3: CSAPRGNNSPLHF
V: TRBV12-3/TRBV12-4; D: -; J: TRBJ2-5; size: many; DNA: TGTGCCAGCAGTTTTTTGCTGGGGGCAGTACAAGAGACCCAGTACTTC; CDR3: CASSFLLGAVQETQYF
V: TRBV20-1; D: -; J: TRBJ2-7; size: -; DNA: TGCAGTGCTAGCCCTCCTCGGGCTTCGGGGTACGAGCAGTACTTC; CDR3: CSASPPRASGYEQYF
V: TRBV7-2; D: TRBD1; J: TRBJ2-7; size: many; DNA: TGTGCCAGCAGCTCGACAGGGGGCCTCGAGCAGTACTTC; CDR3: CASSSTGGLEQYF
V: TRBV12-3/TRBV12-4; D: -; J: TRBJ1-1; size: -; DNA: TGTGCCAGCAGTTTTAACGCTGCCAATGAAGCTTTCTTT; CDR3: CASSFNAANEAFF
V: TRBV20-1; D: TRBD1; J: TRBJ2-5; size: many; DNA: TGCAGTGCTCGCACAGGGGGAAAAGAGACCCAGTACTTC; CDR3: CSARTGGKETQYF
V: TRBV6-1; D: -; J: TRBJ1-2; size: -; DNA: TGTGCCAGCAGCGGGGGAGGGTGCCATGGCTACACCTTC; CDR3: CASSGGGCHGYTF
V: TRBV10-3; D: -; J: TRBJ2-7; size: many; DNA: TGTGCCATCAGTGGGGTTGACGGTTTCTACGAGCAGTACTTC; CDR3: CAISGVDGFYEQYF
V: TRBV20-1; D: TRBD2; J: TRBJ2-2; size: many; DNA: TGCAGTGCGAGGGAGGGGAGAACGGACACCGGGGAGCTGTTTTTT; CDR3: CSAREGRTDTGELFF
V: TRBV4-2; D: TRBD1; J: TRBJ1-1; size: many; DNA: TGTGCCAGCAGCCCTAACAGACAGGGGGCCCAATTCGGGAACACTGAAGCTTTCTTT; CDR3: CASSPNRQGAQFGNTEAFF
V: TRBV11-2; D: -; J: TRBJ1-2; size: -; DNA: TGTGCCAGCAGCTTAGTCCTCAATGGAGGGTCGTATGGCTACACCTTC; CDR3: CASSLVLNGGSYGYTF
V: TRBV12-3/TRBV12-4; D: -; J: TRBJ2-7; size: many; DNA: TGTGCCAGCAGTTTTTATGGCGAGCAGTACTTC; CDR3: CASSFYGEQYF
V: TRBV20-1; D: TRBD2; J: TRBJ2-2; size: many; DNA: TGCAGTGCTAGCCATCAGGGACTAGCGGGAGGGCCCCTCACCGGGGAGCTGTTTTTT; CDR3: CSASHQGLAGGPLTGELFF
V: TRBV12-3/TRBV12-4; D: -; J: TRBJ2-3; size: many; DNA: TGTGCCAGCAGGCCTAGGTACAGGGACGCAGATACGCAGTATTTT; CDR3: CASRPRYRDADTQYF
V: TRBV5-5; D: TRBD1; J: TRBJ1-2; size: many; DNA: TGTGCCAGCAGCCCACGGACAGGTGTTAACTATGGCTACACCTTC; CDR3: CASSPRTGVNYGYTF
V: TRBV28; D: TRBD1; J: TRBJ1-5; size: many; DNA: TGTGCCAGCAGTCCCAGGGGGCTCGGACAGCCCCAGCATTTT; CDR3: CASSPRGLGQPQHF
V: TRBV2; D: -; J: TRBJ2-5; size: -; DNA: TGTGCCAGCAGTGAAGAGACAGTCCGGGGGGAGACCCAGTACTTC; CDR3: CASSEETVRGETQYF
V: TRBV6-2/TRBV6-3; D: TRBD1; J: TRBJ2-7; size: many; DNA: TGTGCCAGCAGTTACTCGGGTACGGACAGGGTCTACGAGCAGTACTTC; CDR3: CASSYSGTDRVYEQYF
V: TRBV19; D: -; J: TRBJ1-2; size: many; DNA: TGTGCCAGTAGTATAGATCGCGGCAGGGCCCGTTATGGCTACACCTTC; CDR3: CASSIDRGRARYGYTF
V: TRBV11-2; D: TRBD2; J: TRBJ2-7; size: -; DNA: TGTGCCAGCAGCTTAGTTGGGCTAGCGGAGGGGCAATACGAGCAGTACTTC; CDR3: CASSLVGLAEGQYEQYF